This TCR beta chain was captured by sequencing in a study of blood T cell repertoires in COVID-19. Produced via immunoSEQ multiplex PCR; TCRdb's table is partial and in-frame only. The sample yields around 250,000 clones, 75% to 90% seen once. CDR1 SGHTA and CDR2 FQGNSA come from the germline V gene. The CDR3 sequence is 15 residues long. V shed 5 bases, J shed 8 bases, and the junction held 10 bases outside the gene matches. Recovery meant two consecutive negative NP/OP PCR tests, professional clearance, or resolved symptoms. The rearrangement links TRBV7-2 to TRBJ2-4; 9 bases match TRBD2. Material: PBMCs or T cells enriched from blood (not recorded which). The source of this sequence is a woman between 45 and 60 years old who had recovered from COVID-19. CDR3 protein: CASSKIAGAGDIQYF. DNA of the CDR3: TGTGCCAGCAGCAAGATAGCGGGAGCGGGTGACATTCAGTACTTC.